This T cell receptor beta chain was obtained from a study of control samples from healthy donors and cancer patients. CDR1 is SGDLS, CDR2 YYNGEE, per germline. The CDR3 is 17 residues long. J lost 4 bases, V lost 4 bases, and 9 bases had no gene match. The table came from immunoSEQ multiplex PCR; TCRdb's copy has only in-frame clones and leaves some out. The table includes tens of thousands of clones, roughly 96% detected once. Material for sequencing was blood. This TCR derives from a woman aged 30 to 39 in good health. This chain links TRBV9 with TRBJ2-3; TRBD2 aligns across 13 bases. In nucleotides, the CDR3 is TGTGCCAGCAGCCCGTTAACTAGCGGGAGGGAGGCAGATACGCAGTATTTT. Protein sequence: CASSPLTSGREADTQYF. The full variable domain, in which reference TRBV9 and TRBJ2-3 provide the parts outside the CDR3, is DSGVTQTPKHLITATGQRVTLRCSPRSGDLSVYWYQQSLDQGLQFLIQYYNGEERAKGNILERFSAQQFPDLHSELNLSSLELGDSALYFCASSPLTSGREADTQYFGPGTRLTVL.